The clone carrying this T cell receptor beta chain was recorded at least ten times. Antigen unknown. A library prepared for alpha chains yielded this beta chain as an off-target read; its size is of little meaning. The time point: sample taken at primary tumor resection. TCRdb analysed the 5' RACE reads with MiXCR anew, one entry per CDR3 protein. The sample has 17,000 or so distinct CDR3 sequences, 6% to 6.5% seen once; the top ten hold under 7%. CDR3 size: 12 residues. Germline-derived CDR1 and CDR2 are SGHTA and FQGNSA. Trimming shortened V by 5 bases and J by 13 bases, and 12 bases separated the two germline ends. This sample stems from a study of spatial heterogeneity in lung cancer. Findings and limits, study-wide: Expanded alpha and beta TCR counts within tumors tracked tumor mutation counts.

The V and J genes are TRBV7-2 and TRBJ1-6, with TRBD1 as a possible D gene (5 bases). This TCR was sampled from a male donor with early-stage non-small cell lung cancer. Material: lung tumor tissue, obtained at surgery. The DNA of the CDR3 is TGTGCCAGCAGCATATCAGGGCCCCCCCTCCACTTT. Translation: CASSISGPPLHF. The full variable domain, its missing parts supplied by reference TRBV7-2 and TRBJ1-6, is GAGVSQSPSNKVTEKGKDVELRCDPISGHTALYWYRQSLGQGLEFLIYFQGNSAPDKSGLPSDRFSAERTGGSVSTLTIQRTQQEDSAVYLCASSISGPPLHFGNGTRLTVT.